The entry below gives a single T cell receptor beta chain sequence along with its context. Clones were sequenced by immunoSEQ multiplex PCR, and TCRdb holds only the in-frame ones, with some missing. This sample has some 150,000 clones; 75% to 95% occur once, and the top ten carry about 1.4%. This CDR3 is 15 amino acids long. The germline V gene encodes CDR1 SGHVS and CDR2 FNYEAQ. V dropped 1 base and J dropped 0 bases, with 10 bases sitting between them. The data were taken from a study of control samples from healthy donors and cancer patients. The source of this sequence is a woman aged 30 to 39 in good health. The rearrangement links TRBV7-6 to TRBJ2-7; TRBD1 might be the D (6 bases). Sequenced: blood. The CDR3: CASSLGGTLSYEQYF. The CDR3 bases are TGTGCCAGCAGCTTAGGGGGGACACTCTCCTACGAGCAGTACTTC.